The next 10 T cell receptor beta chains were all read from a single sample in a study of early T cells in non-severe SARS-CoV-2 infection. From the 5' RACE reads, TCRdb called clonotypes with MiXCR, one entry per CDR3 protein. Counted here are more than 25,000 distinct CDR3 sequences, roughly 5.1% occurring once; the ten biggest clones make up roughly 2.7%. The specimen sequenced was whole blood. These receptors originate from an adult who was a healthcare worker with PCR-confirmed SARS-CoV-2 infection or an uninfected control (not recorded which).

The J gene is TRBJ1-2, the V gene TRBV6-2 or TRBV6-3, with a weak D call TRBD1 (6 bases). This CDR3 has 15 amino acids. V lost 7 bases and J 0 bases, leaving 15 bases between the germline ends. Germline V CDR1 and CDR2: MNHEY, SVGEGT. CDR3 amino acids: CASTQNRDTNYGYTF. Here the CDR3 DNA reads TGTGCCAGCACCCAAAACCGGGACACTAACTATGGCTACACCTTC.

This clonotype appeared many times. The V gene is TRBV11-2, the J gene TRBJ2-6; tentatively, D is TRBD2 (6 bases). The CDR3 is 17 residues long. CDR1 SGHAT and CDR2 FQNNGV come from the germline V gene. The V and J ends lost 5 bases and 0 bases respectively, with 14 bases between them. Here the CDR3 reads CASSGGGAYSGANVLTF. CDR3 DNA sequence: TGTGCCAGCAGCGGGGGAGGAGCTTACTCTGGGGCCAACGTCCTGACTTTC. Filled out from reference TRBV11-2 and TRBJ2-6, the complete variable domain reads EAGVAQSPRYKIIEKRQSVAFWCNPISGHATLYWYQQILGQGPKLLIQFQNNGVVDDSQLPKDRFSAERLKGVDSTLKIQPAKLEDSAVYLCASSGGGAYSGANVLTFGAGSRLTVL.

The chain has TRBV11-3 and TRBJ2-1; tentative D call: TRBD1 (6 bases). Germline V gene lookup returns CDR1 SGHNT and CDR2 YENEEA. The CDR3 totals 12 residues. Trimming cost V 6 bases and J 12 bases, with 15 bases left between them. CDR3: CASSSGTRVQFF. CDR3 sequence (DNA): TGTGCCAGCAGTTCCGGGACACGAGTGCAGTTCTTC.

The table lists this clonotype with a few counts. The chain joins TRBV9 to TRBJ1-6; D gene ambiguous. Trimming left V 4 bases short and J 0 bases short, with 11 bases between. The CDR3 spans 16 residues. From germline, CDR1 is SGDLS and CDR2 YYNGEE. As DNA, the CDR3 is TGTGCCAGCAGCCCCCAACAGAGCTCCTATAATTCACCCCTCCACTTT. This encodes CASSPQQSSYNSPLHF.

The table lists this clonotype with many counts. This sequence joins TRBV20-1 and TRBJ2-5; D remains unclear. Per germline, CDR1 DFQATT and CDR2 SNEGSKA (reference sequence). This CDR3 is built from 13 residues. The V end lost 1 base, the J end lost 1 base, and 7 bases lay between the germline ends. The DNA of the CDR3 is TGCAGTGCTAGAGGTCAGCCCCAAGAGACCCAGTACTTC. Protein: CSARGQPQETQYF.

This clonotype was recorded many times. The chain joins TRBV6-5 to TRBJ1-2, with a weak D call TRBD1 (6 bases). This CDR3 is 12 amino acids long. V lost 8 bases and J lost 10, with 17 bases in between. Germline CDR1 and CDR2: MNHEY and SVGAGI. The CDR3 here is CASRRTDEDYTF. CDR3 DNA: TGTGCCAGCCGCCGGACAGATGAGGACTACACCTTC.

This clonotype came up many times. The chain carries TRBV10-3 and TRBJ1-3; the D gene is possibly TRBD1 (5 bases). V dropped 2 bases and J dropped 0 bases, with 11 bases sitting between them. Germline CDR1 and CDR2: ENHRY and SYGVKD. The CDR3 is 16 residues long. The CDR3 loop is CAISETIQASGNTIYF. As DNA, the CDR3 is TGTGCCATCAGTGAGACTATACAGGCCTCTGGAAACACCATATATTTT.

Written as DNA, the CDR3 is TGTGCCAGCAGCTTAGGACCCGGGACTAGCGAGTACGAGCAGTACTTC. It translates to CASSLGPGTSEYEQYF. This sequence joins TRBV11-3 and TRBJ2-7; 10 bases are a match to TRBD2. The CDR3 extends over 16 amino acids. CDR1 is SGHNT and CDR2 is YENEEA in the germline V gene. V dropped 1 base and J dropped 4; count of bases not matched to a gene: 7.

The sample holds a few counts of this clonotype. The rearrangement links TRBV19 to TRBJ2-1; D call uncertain. Germline CDR1 reads LNHDA; CDR2 reads SQIVND (reference sequence). The CDR3 runs to 12 residues. V was cut by 3 bases and J by 6 bases, with 6 bases left in between. In DNA, the CDR3 is TGTGCCAGTAGTATCTGGGCCAATGAGCAGTTCTTC. As protein: CASSIWANEQFF.

This clonotype was found many times. The rearrangement uses TRBV18 and TRBJ2-1; 9 bases fit TRBD1. The length of the CDR3 is 15 residues. Germline CDR1 KGHSH, CDR2 LQKENI. V lost 2 bases, J lost 1 base, and 0 bases stayed unmatched. In DNA, the CDR3 is TGTGCCAGCTCACCAGGGACAGGGTCCTACAATGAGCAGTTCTTC. It specifies CASSPGTGSYNEQFF.